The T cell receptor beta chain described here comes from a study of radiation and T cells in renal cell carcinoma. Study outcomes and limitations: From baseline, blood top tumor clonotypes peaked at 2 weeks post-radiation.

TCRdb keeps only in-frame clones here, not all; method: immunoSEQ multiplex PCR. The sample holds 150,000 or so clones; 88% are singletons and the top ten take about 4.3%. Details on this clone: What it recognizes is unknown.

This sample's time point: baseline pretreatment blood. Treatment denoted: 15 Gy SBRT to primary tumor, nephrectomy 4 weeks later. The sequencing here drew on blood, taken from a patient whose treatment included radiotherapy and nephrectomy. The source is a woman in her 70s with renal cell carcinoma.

Here the CDR3 reads CASSQEPRSRGLQEKLFF. CDR3 in DNA: TGTGCCAGCAGCCAAGAGCCCCGCAGCAGGGGGCTGCAGGAAAAACTGTTTTTT. This chain joins TRBV14 and TRBJ1-4; 8 bases are shared with TRBD1. Germline CDR1 is SGHDN and CDR2 is FVKESK. This CDR3 region has 18 residues. With 0 bases clipped from V and 8 bases from J, the junction kept 14 bases outside the gene matches.